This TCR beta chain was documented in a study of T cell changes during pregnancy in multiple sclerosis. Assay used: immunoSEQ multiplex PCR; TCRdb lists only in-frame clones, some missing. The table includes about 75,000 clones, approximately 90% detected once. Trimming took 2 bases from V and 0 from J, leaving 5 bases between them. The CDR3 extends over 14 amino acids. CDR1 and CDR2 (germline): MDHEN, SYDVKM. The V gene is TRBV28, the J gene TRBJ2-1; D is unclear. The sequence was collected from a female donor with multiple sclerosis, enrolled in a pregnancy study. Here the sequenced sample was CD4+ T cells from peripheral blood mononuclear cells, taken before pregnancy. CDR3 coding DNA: TGTGCCAGCAGTTTAGTGAGCTCCTACAATGAGCAGTTCTTC. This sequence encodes CASSLVSSYNEQFF.